This T cell receptor (beta chain) comes out of a study of follicular helper T cells after annual influenza vaccination. At the level of the study: Blood was drawn on days 0, 7 and 28 after vaccination.

This CDR3 is built from 14 residues. Germline CDR1 ENHRY, CDR2 SYGVKD. J lost 3 bases, V lost 9 bases, and 9 bases had no gene match. In the case of this clone: The antigen is unknown.

Regarding time point: 2015-2016 season, pre-vaccination. TCRB sequencing was done at Survey resolution level. Sequencing used immunoSEQ multiplex PCR; TCRdb keeps in-frame clones, though not all of them. The sample records under 8,500 clones, more than 75% being singletons. Overall study results and limits: Rare clonotypes were missed; only about 9-22% of cells gave TCRB. ICOS+CD38+ cTfh clonality change tracked circulating plasmablast frequency change.

Sequenced material: CXCR5- memory CD4+ T cells sorted from blood, taken on the day of influenza vaccination. The source of this sequence is an adult who received the influenza vaccine. This chain joins TRBV10-3 and TRBJ1-1; 8 nucleotides agree with TRBD1. The CDR3 here is CAIHPGGADTEAFF. CDR3 DNA: TGTGCCATTCACCCAGGGGGCGCCGACACTGAAGCTTTCTTT.